These 23 T cell receptor beta chains share one sample of origin, sequenced in a study of blood T cell repertoires in COVID-19. Sequenced by immunoSEQ multiplex PCR; TCRdb stores in-frame clones only, minus some. Of 400,000 to 450,000 clones detected, around nine tenths appear once; the ten largest clones hold more than 0.7%. Sequences were obtained from peripheral blood. All receptors come from a man in his late teens or twenties with COVID-19, enrolled during active disease.

The J gene is TRBJ2-2, the V gene TRBV5-4, with 7 nucleotides matching TRBD2. The germline CDR1 and CDR2 sequences are SGHNT and YYREEE (reference sequence). The CDR3 is made up of 15 amino acids. After removal of 1 base from V and 6 bases from J, the junction contained 6 bases not matched to a gene. CDR3: CASSLMAGEAGELFF. The CDR3 DNA is TGTGCCAGCAGCTTGATGGCGGGGGAGGCCGGGGAGCTGTTTTTT.

This chain uses TRBV5-4 with TRBJ2-5; the D gene is possibly TRBD1 (6 bases). The V gene lost 1 base and the J gene lost 5 bases, with 15 bases spanning the gap. This CDR3 is built from 15 residues. Germline-derived CDR1 and CDR2 are SGHNT and YYREEE (reference sequence). DNA of the CDR3: TGTGCCAGCAGCTTGAACTCAGGGGCCCGGGAGACCCAGTACTTC. Amino acid sequence: CASSLNSGARETQYF.

The chain uses TRBV5-1 and TRBJ2-7, with D perhaps matching TRBD1 (5 bases). The CDR3 is 15 residues long. V dropped 1 base and J dropped 4 bases, with 15 bases sitting between them. Germline loops: CDR1 SGHRS, CDR2 YFSETQ. This CDR3 reads CASSLSQGLRYEQYF. CDR3 in DNA: TGCGCCAGCAGCTTGTCGCAGGGATTACGGTACGAGCAGTACTTC.

This clone was recorded a few times. This sequence joins TRBV5-6 and TRBJ1-5; no firm D call. Germline CDR1 reads SGHDT; CDR2 reads YYEEEE. V lost 4 bases and J lost 7, with 18 bases in between. The CDR3 runs to 15 residues. CDR3 nucleotides: TGTGCCAGCAGCCTGGCAGGAGGATCTGGACAGCCCCAGCATTTT. Protein sequence: CASSLAGGSGQPQHF.

The V call is TRBV19, the J call TRBJ2-7; 11 nucleotides align to TRBD2. Germline-derived CDR1 and CDR2 are LNHDA and SQIVND (reference sequence). The CDR3 sequence is 15 residues long. Losses at the gene ends were 1 base for V and 1 base for J; bases not matched to a gene: 0. In nucleotides, the CDR3 is TGTGCCAGTAGTATAGCTAGCGGGAGGTCCTACGAGCAGTACTTC. This codes for CASSIASGRSYEQYF.

The V gene is TRBV6-5, the J gene TRBJ2-2, with D maybe TRBD1 (6 bases). Germline-derived CDR1 and CDR2 are MNHEY and SVGAGI. CDR3 length: 14 residues. Trimming took 3 bases from V and 7 from J, leaving 12 bases between them. CDR3 in DNA: TGTGCCAGCAGTTATCACAGGGTGGGCGGGGAGCTGTTTTTT. Translating gives CASSYHRVGGELFF.

J is TRBJ2-4 and V is TRBV24-1, with 10 bases aligning to TRBD1. This CDR3 spans 18 amino acids. J lost 4 bases, V lost 5 bases, and 13 bases had no gene match. Germline values: CDR1 KGHDR, CDR2 SFDVKD. The CDR3 sequence is CATSGGLGTGERKNIQYF. DNA of the CDR3: TGTGCCACCAGTGGGGGTCTGGGGACAGGGGAACGGAAAAACATTCAGTACTTC.

V usage is TRBV7-2 and J usage is TRBJ2-7; D remains ambiguous. Germline V CDR1 and CDR2: SGHTA, FQGNSA. Deletions cut 1 base from V and 7 bases from J, with 14 bases between. This CDR3 spans 14 amino acids. In DNA, the CDR3 is TGTGCCAGCAGCTTAGTCTGGTCAGGCAAGGAGCAGTACTTC. It yields the protein CASSLVWSGKEQYF. The variable domain in full, with the rest retrieved from reference TRBV7-2 and TRBJ2-7, is GAGVSQSPSNKVTEKGKDVELRCDPISGHTALYWYRQSLGQGLEFLIYFQGNSAPDKSGLPSDRFSAERTGGSVSTLTIQRTQQEDSAVYLCASSLVWSGKEQYFGPGTRLTVT.

Concerning this clone itself: Other nucleotide sequences in the sample specify the same CDR3. The chain links TRBV20-1 to TRBJ1-1; D ambiguous. V dropped 5 bases and J dropped 0 bases, with 4 bases sitting between them. The CDR3 totals 11 residues. The germline gives CDR1 DFQATT, CDR2 SNEGSKA (reference sequence). In DNA, the CDR3 is TGCAGTGCTCGGTTGAACACTGAAGCTTTCTTT. Translated: CSARLNTEAFF.

V gene TRBV2 combines with J gene TRBJ2-2; D is ambiguous. Trimming took off 7 bases at V and 6 bases at J, with 6 bases between the two ends. CDR3 length: 11 amino acids. CDR1 and CDR2 (germline): SNHLY, FYNNEI. The CDR3 loop reads CASILSGELFF. The CDR3 region has the DNA TGTGCCAGCATCCTTTCCGGGGAGCTGTTTTTT.

The rearrangement joins TRBV19 to TRBJ2-3, with 10 bases aligning to TRBD2. After removal of 3 bases from V and 0 bases from J, the junction contained 3 bases not matched to a gene. The CDR3 length is 16 residues. Germline V lookup: CDR1 LNHDA, CDR2 SQIVND (reference sequence). The CDR3 sequence: CASSIMGLASTDTQYF. In nucleotides, the CDR3 is TGTGCCAGTAGTATTATGGGACTAGCGAGCACAGATACGCAGTATTTT. The full variable domain, rest sourced from reference TRBV19 and TRBJ2-3, is DGGITQSPKYLFRKEGQNVTLSCEQNLNHDAMYWYRQDPGQGLRLIYYSQIVNDFQKGDIAEGYSVSREKKESFPLTVTSAQKNPTAFYLCASSIMGLASTDTQYFGPGTRLTVL.

This clone was seen once. The V gene is TRBV7-8, the J gene TRBJ1-1; 7 bases agree with TRBD1. The V and J ends lost 5 bases and 7 bases, in that order; junction bases with no gene match: 7. The CDR3 covers 13 residues. Germline assignment: CDR1 SGHVS and CDR2 FQNEAQ. This chain's CDR3 is CASSLRQGLEAFF. As DNA, the CDR3 is TGTGCCAGCAGCCTAAGACAGGGACTTGAAGCTTTCTTT.

V is TRBV9 and J is TRBJ2-1; tentatively, D is TRBD2 (6 bases). V lost 3 bases, J lost 12 bases, and 10 bases lay in between. The CDR3 is made up of 11 amino acids. CDR1 and CDR2 (germline): SGDLS, YYNGEE. CDR3: CASSGAGLQFF. The CDR3, as DNA: TGTGCCAGCAGCGGGGCGGGGCTGCAGTTCTTC.

CDR3 in DNA: TGTGCCAGCAGTAAGACCGGGACAGGCTTCAATCAGCCCCAGCATTTT. Translation: CASSKTGTGFNQPQHF. This sequence joins TRBV6-2 or TRBV6-3 and TRBJ1-5; TRBD1 matches at 8 bases. CDR1 MNHEY and CDR2 SVGEGT come from the germline V gene. The CDR3 runs to 16 residues. Trimming at V came to 5 bases and at J to 3 bases, leaving 9 bases not matched to a gene.

This clone was observed once. CDR3 amino acids: CASLHLAANTGELFF. The CDR3 region has the DNA TGTGCCAGCCTTCATTTAGCGGCCAACACCGGGGAGCTGTTTTTT. V gene TRBV6-5 combines with J gene TRBJ2-2; weak D call: TRBD2 (6 bases). V was cut by 8 bases and J by 2 bases, with 15 bases left in between. Germline V gene sequence: CDR1 MNHEY, CDR2 SVGAGI. This CDR3 has 15 residues.

The genes are TRBV11-2 and TRBJ2-1; D unclear. Trimming took off 0 bases at V and 3 bases at J, with 6 bases between the two ends. The CDR3 contains 14 residues. Germline V CDR1 and CDR2: SGHAT, FQNNGV. The CDR3 loop reads CASSLERIYNEQFF. CDR3 nucleotides: TGTGCCAGCAGCTTAGAGAGGATCTACAATGAGCAGTTCTTC.

This chain joins TRBV4-2 and TRBJ2-3, with 11 bases aligning to TRBD2. The CDR3 contains 17 residues. Germline lookup yields CDR1 LGHNA and CDR2 YNFKEQ. The junction had 7 bases not matched to a gene; V was cut back by 0 bases and J by 5 bases. CDR3 protein: CASSQDYGGLAVDTQYF. The CDR3 bases are TGTGCCAGCAGCCAAGATTATGGGGGACTAGCGGTAGATACGCAGTATTTT.

The V call is TRBV12-5, the J call TRBJ1-2; perhaps TRBD1 as D (5 bases). V shed 11 bases and J shed 0 bases, with 10 bases lying between them. The germline CDR1 and CDR2 sequences are LGHNT and FRNRAP. CDR3 length: 12 residues. The CDR3 nucleotides read TGTGCTGATCAGGGCCCTAACTATGGCTACACCTTC. This gives the protein CADQGPNYGYTF.

The chain uses TRBV7-3 and TRBJ2-1; D is perhaps TRBD2 (6 bases). The length of the CDR3 is 16 residues. Germline CDR1 and CDR2: SGHTA and FQGTGA. Trimming removed 5 bases from V and 4 bases from J, with 18 bases in between. The CDR3 nucleotides are TGTGCCAGCAGCCCCAAGCCGACTAGACAATACAATGAGCAGTTCTTC. Protein sequence: CASSPKPTRQYNEQFF.

The chain carries TRBV11-3 and TRBJ2-3; D may be TRBD2 (6 bases). The CDR3 spans 11 residues. CDR1 and CDR2 from the germline V gene are SGHNT and YENEEA. Trimming shortened V by 6 bases and J by 5 bases, and 6 bases separated the two germline ends. CDR3 sequence reads: CASRGGDTQYF. In nucleotides, the CDR3 is TGTGCCAGCAGGGGGGGAGATACGCAGTATTTT.

This chain joins TRBV7-2 and TRBJ2-1, with 9 nucleotides matching TRBD2. CDR1 and CDR2 (germline): SGHTA, FQGNSA. The CDR3 has 15 residues. The J segment lost 7 bases and the V segment lost 1 base, leaving 5 bases of the junction unmatched. The CDR3 DNA sequence: TGTGCCAGCAGCTTAGGCGGGAGGGTGGGGAATGAGCAGTTCTTC. It codes for CASSLGGRVGNEQFF.

The chain links TRBV7-8 to TRBJ2-5; D is perhaps TRBD1 (7 bases). The V gene lost 5 bases and the J gene lost 5 bases, with 21 bases spanning the gap. The CDR3 contains 16 residues. The germline V gene has CDR1 SGHVS and CDR2 FQNEAQ. The CDR3 protein is CASSPRGTASVETQYF. In DNA, the CDR3 is TGTGCCAGCAGCCCCCGCGGGACAGCTTCGGTGGAGACCCAGTACTTC.

The chain employs TRBV18 and TRBJ2-3; 9 bases are shared with TRBD2. Germline V CDR1 and CDR2: KGHSH, LQKENI. V trimming: 2 bases; J trimming: 2 bases; junction bases outside the gene matches: 5. The CDR3 has 16 residues. The DNA for the CDR3 is TGTGCCAGCTCACCATCGCAGCGGGGGGCCACAGATACGCAGTATTTT. This gives the protein CASSPSQRGATDTQYF.